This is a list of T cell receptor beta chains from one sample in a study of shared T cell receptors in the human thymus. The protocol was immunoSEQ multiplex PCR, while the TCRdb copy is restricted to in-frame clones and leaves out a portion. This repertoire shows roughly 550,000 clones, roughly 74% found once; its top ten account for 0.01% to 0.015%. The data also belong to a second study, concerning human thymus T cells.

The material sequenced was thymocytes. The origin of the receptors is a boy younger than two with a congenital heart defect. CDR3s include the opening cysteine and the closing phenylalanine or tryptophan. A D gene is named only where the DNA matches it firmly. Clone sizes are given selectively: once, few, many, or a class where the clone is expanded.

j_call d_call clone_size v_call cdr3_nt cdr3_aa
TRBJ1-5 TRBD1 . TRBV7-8 TGTGCCAGCAGCTTAGTCGGGACAGGGGTTTATAGCAATCAGCCCCAGCATTTT CASSLVGTGVYSNQPQHF
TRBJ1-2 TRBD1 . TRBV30 TGTGCCTGGAGTGCCGGGACAGGGGAAACGGTCGGCTACACCTTC CAWSAGTGETVGYTF
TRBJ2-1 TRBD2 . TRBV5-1 TGCGCCAGCAGCTTGGGGCCACCGGGACCGTTAGGACTAGTGATCCATGAGCAGTTCTTC CASSLGPPGPLGLVIHEQFF
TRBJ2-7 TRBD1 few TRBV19 TGTGCCAGTAGCTTGGGGACAGGGGGTTACTACGAGCAGTACTTC CASSLGTGGYYEQYF
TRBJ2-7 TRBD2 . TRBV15 TGTGCCACCAGCAGAGATCGAAGCGGGAGATTGTGGACCTACGAGCAGTACTTC CATSRDRSGRLWTYEQYF
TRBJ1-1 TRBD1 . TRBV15 TGTGCCACCAGCAGAGACCTGAGGGGTTCAGGGGGCACTGAAGCTTTCTTT CATSRDLRGSGGTEAFF
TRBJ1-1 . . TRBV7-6 TGTGCCAGCAGCGCGGACAGAGAGAACACTGAAGCTTTCTTT CASSADRENTEAFF
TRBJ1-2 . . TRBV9 TGTGCCAGCAGCGGAGGACAGCCCTCTGGCTACACCTTC CASSGGQPSGYTF
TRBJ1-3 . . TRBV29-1 TGCAGCGTTGCTAAATCTCCGGACGGGGGCTCTGGAAACACCATATATTTT CSVAKSPDGGSGNTIYF
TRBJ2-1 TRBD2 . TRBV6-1 TGTGCCAGCAGTGAACAAGAGCGGGAGGAGATCAATGAGCAGTTCTTC CASSEQEREEINEQFF
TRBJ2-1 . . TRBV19 TGTGCCAGTAGTATTAGGCGGGACCGAACCTTCTACAATGAGCAGTTCTTC CASSIRRDRTFYNEQFF
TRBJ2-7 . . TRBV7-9 TGTGCCAGCAGCTTAGACAGGGCGTCTGGCTACGAGCAGTACTTC CASSLDRASGYEQYF
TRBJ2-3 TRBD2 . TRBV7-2 TGTGCCAGCATTCCGGGACTAGCGGGAGGCACAGATACGCAGTATTTT CASIPGLAGGTDTQYF
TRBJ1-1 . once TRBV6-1 TGTGCCAGCAGTCCCCAGGCCCGCATTGAAGCTTTCTTT CASSPQARIEAFF
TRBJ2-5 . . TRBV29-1 TGCAGCTGCGGGGAGACCCAGTACTTC CSCGETQYF
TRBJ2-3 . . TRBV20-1 TGCAGTGCTAGAGACAGTGATACGCAGTATTTT CSARDSDTQYF
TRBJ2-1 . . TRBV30 TGTGCCTGGAGTGTTGGAGGGCGTGGCGAGCAGTTCTTC CAWSVGGRGEQFF
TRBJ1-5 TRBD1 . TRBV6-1 TGTGCCAGCAGTGAAGACACAGGGGGACTGAATCAGCCCCAGCATTTT CASSEDTGGLNQPQHF
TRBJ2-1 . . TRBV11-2 TGTGCCAGCAGCTTAAGGAGATTCTACAATGAGCAGTTCTTC CASSLRRFYNEQFF
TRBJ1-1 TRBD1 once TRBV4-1 TGCGCCAGCAGCCAGGTCACCGGGACAGGGGACACTGAAGCTTTCTTT CASSQVTGTGDTEAFF
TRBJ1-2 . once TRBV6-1 TGTGCCAGCAGTGAACAGACTAACTATGGCTACACCTTC CASSEQTNYGYTF
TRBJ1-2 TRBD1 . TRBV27 TGTGCCAGCAGTAAAGGACGCGGACAGGGCAGGGATGGCTACACCTTC CASSKGRGQGRDGYTF
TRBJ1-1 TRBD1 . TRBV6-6 TGTGCCAGCAGCGCCGGGACAGGGAGGGGGAACACTGAAGCTTTCTTT CASSAGTGRGNTEAFF
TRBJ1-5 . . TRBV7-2 TGTGCCAGCAGCTTAGTGACAGTCCCGGGGGGCCATTATAATCAGCCCCAGCATTTT CASSLVTVPGGHYNQPQHF
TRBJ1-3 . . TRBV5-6 TGTGCCAGCAGCGCCCCAGGGACAATCTCTGGAAACACCATATATTTT CASSAPGTISGNTIYF
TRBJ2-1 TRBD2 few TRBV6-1 TGTGCCAGCAGGGCTAGCGGGCGGAATGAGCAGTTCTTC CASRASGRNEQFF
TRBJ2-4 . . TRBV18 TGTGCCAGCTCACCACTTGGCGGCAACCAAAACATTCAGTACTTC CASSPLGGNQNIQYF
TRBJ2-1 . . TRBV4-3 TGCGCCAGCAGCCCAGGGGCTAGCGGCACCCAGAGCTCCTACAATGAGCAGTTCTTC CASSPGASGTQSSYNEQFF
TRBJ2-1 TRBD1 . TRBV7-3 TGTGCCAGCAGTAAAGGCCCACCAACAGGGGTCGACAATGAGCAGTTCTTC CASSKGPPTGVDNEQFF
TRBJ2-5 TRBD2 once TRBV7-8 TGTGCCAGCGGGACTCCCGGGAGGCCCACAGAGACCCAGTACTTC CASGTPGRPTETQYF
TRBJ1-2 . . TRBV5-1 TGCGCCAGCGCACTGTCAGGGCAGGACGGTAACTATGGCTACACCTTC CASALSGQDGNYGYTF
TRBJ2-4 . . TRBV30 TGTGCCTGGAGTAGGAAAAAAAAGGGACTCGCCAAAAACATTCAGTACTTC CAWSRKKKGLAKNIQYF
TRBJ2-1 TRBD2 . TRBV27 TGTGCCAGCAGCCGATTTAGCGGGGAGACCTACAATGAGCAGTTCTTC CASSRFSGETYNEQFF
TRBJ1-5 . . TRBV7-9 TGTGCCAGCAGCTTTTTTGCGGGGGTAGGGCGTAATCAGCCCCAGCATTTT CASSFFAGVGRNQPQHF
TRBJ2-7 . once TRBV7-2 TGTGCCAGCAGCTTCGCTCGGACTCTTCTCCTCTACGAGCAGTACTTC CASSFARTLLLYEQYF
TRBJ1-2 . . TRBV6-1 TGTGCCAGCAGTGTGGGGGGGCAGCACACTAACTATGGCTACACCTTC CASSVGGQHTNYGYTF
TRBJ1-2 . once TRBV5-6 TGTGCCAGCAGCTTGGGAAGCCCAACCTATGGCTACACCTTC CASSLGSPTYGYTF
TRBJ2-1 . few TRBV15 TGTGCCACCAGCAGAGATGACGGGAGCTCCTACAATGAGCAGTTCTTC CATSRDDGSSYNEQFF
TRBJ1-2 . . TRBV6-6 TGTGCCGGCGGGGGGGGAGGCTATGGCTACACCTTC CAGGGGGYGYTF
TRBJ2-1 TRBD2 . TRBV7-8 TGTGCCAGCAGCTTACTCGGGGGGGCCGACAATGAGCAGTTCTTC CASSLLGGADNEQFF
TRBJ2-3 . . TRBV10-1 TGCGCCAGCAGTGGCAGGGGCGTCACAGATACGCAGTATTTT CASSGRGVTDTQYF
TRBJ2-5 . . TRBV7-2 TGTGCCAGCAGCTTAGATAGCGCCCCATCCGAAGAGACCCAGTACTTC CASSLDSAPSEETQYF
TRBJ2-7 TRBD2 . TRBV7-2 TGTGCCAGCAGCTTAGGAGCTAGCGGGAGTGCGTACGAGCAGTACTTC CASSLGASGSAYEQYF
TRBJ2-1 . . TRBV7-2 TGTGCCAGCAGCCGGACTCCCCGAGAGTATAATGAGCAGTTCTTC CASSRTPREYNEQFF
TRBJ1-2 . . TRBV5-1 TGCGCCAGCAGCTTGGGGGTCAGGGCGGTTAATGGCTACACCTTC CASSLGVRAVNGYTF
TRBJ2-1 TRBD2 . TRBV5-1 TGCGCCAGCAGCCCGGGTAGGACTAGCGGGACCCCAAAGCAGTTCTTC CASSPGRTSGTPKQFF
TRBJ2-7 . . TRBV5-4 TGTGCCAGCAGCTGGACCGGGACAAGCTACGAGCAGTACTTC CASSWTGTSYEQYF
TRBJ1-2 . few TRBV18 TGTGCCAGCTCACTCGGCGTCGACAGTGGAGTGAGTAACTATGGCTACACCTTC CASSLGVDSGVSNYGYTF
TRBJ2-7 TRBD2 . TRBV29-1 TGCAGCGTTGAAATAGTGAGCGGGAGTCAGTACTTC CSVEIVSGSQYF
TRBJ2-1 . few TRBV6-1 TGTGCCAGCAGTGAAATGGCAGGAGGCTACAATGAGCAGTTCTTC CASSEMAGGYNEQFF
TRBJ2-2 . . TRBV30 TGTGCCTGGAGGAGGGTGAAGGGCGGGGAGCTGTTTTTT CAWRRVKGGELFF
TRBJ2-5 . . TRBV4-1 TGCGCCAGCAGCCAAGCCGACGTCTGTACCAGGGAGACCCAGTACTTC CASSQADVCTRETQYF
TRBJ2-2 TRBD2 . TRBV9 TGTGCCAGCAGCGTAGGACTAGCGGGAGGCCGAATAAACACCGGGGAGCTGTTTTTT CASSVGLAGGRINTGELFF
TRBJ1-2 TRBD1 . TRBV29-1 TGCAGCGTTGAAGGGGCGCAGGGGGCGCACGGCTACACCTTC CSVEGAQGAHGYTF
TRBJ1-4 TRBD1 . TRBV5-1 TGCGCCAGCAGCTTGGGTCGACAGGGGCAAAAGCGAACTAATGAAAAACTGTTTTTT CASSLGRQGQKRTNEKLFF
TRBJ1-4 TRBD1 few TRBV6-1 TGTGCCAGCAGTGAAGACAGGGGAAGTGAAAAACTGTTTTTT CASSEDRGSEKLFF
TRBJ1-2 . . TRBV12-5 TGTGCTAGTGGTTGGGCATATGGCTACACCTTC CASGWAYGYTF